The subject of this entry is one T cell receptor beta chain. Its antigen is currently unknown. This record belongs to a study of PD-1 blockade in classical Hodgkin lymphoma. Study-level points and caveats: The study reported lower baseline TCR diversity in newly diagnosed patients than in healthy donors. CD4+ TCR diversity climbed significantly by C4D1, unlike CD8+ TCR diversity. What drove the repertoire differences, possibly disease activity or prior therapy, has not been defined.

Profiled with immunoSEQ multiplex PCR; TCRdb holds only in-frame clones, not every one. Among 4,000 to 5,000 clones listed, around 87% were seen once. Relapse was seen in all patients after autologous stem cell transplantation, and brentuximab vedotin exposure was variable. Thawed PBMCs yielded CD4+ T cells through magnetic negative selection. Unmatched junction bases numbered 10, after V lost 5 bases and J lost 3 bases. CDR1 SGHAT and CDR2 FQNNGV come from the germline V gene. This CDR3 is built from 18 residues. This chain links TRBV11-2 with TRBJ2-2; TRBD2 matches at 12 bases. The sequencing used CD4+ T cells from blood, collected at baseline. The clonotype comes from a human donor with classical Hodgkin lymphoma. The CDR3 is CASSPATSGRWDTGELFF. In DNA, the CDR3 is TGTGCCAGCAGCCCGGCGACTAGCGGGAGATGGGACACCGGGGAGCTGTTTTTT.